This T cell receptor (beta chain) was captured by sequencing in a study of blood T cell repertoires in COVID-19. Study background: The United States, Italy and Spain provided the acute and convalescent COVID-19 samples. The cDNA or gDNA used as material had been derived from T cells, B-cell-depleted T cells, or PBMCs.

The CDR3 sequence is 14 residues long. Germline loops: CDR1 MNHNY, CDR2 SVGAGI (reference sequence). J lost 6 bases, V lost 2 bases, and 2 bases had no gene match. In the original processing: It was from reference gene primer amplification that nucleated cell counts were estimated. Produced via immunoSEQ multiplex PCR; TCRdb's table is partial and in-frame only. V and J calls and clone size come straight from that table; D and trimming were deduced from the DNA. The data show some 110,000 clones, approximately 89% seen once. The V gene is TRBV6-6, the J gene TRBJ1-4, with 8 bases lining up with TRBD1. Source material: peripheral blood. The clonotype comes from a man aged 35 to 55 with acute or convalescent COVID-19. This CDR3 reads CASSYRDRHEKLFF. The CDR3 DNA reads TGTGCCAGCAGTTACCGGGACAGGCATGAAAAACTGTTTTTT.